Each of the 20 T cell receptor beta chains below was sequenced from the same sample in a study of graft-versus-host responses after intestinal transplantation (dated by TCRdb to the early 2020s). For these receptors, no antigen is known. Libraries came from the immunoSEQ multiplex PCR assay. TCRdb re-hosts the immuneACCESS table, in-frame sequences only. Its copies lack some clones; in the studies checked, an unresolved V gene accounts for under half of them, and the cause for the rest is not known. For this sample the table gives about 70,000 clones, of which approximately 84% were detected only once. The ten largest clones add up to 0.35% to 0.45% of the sample. The time point label, as the study defines it: cells obtained before transplantation from donor or recipient. This specimen consisted of unstimulated CD4+ T cells sorted from spleen or lymph node cells, obtained before transplant. These receptors were obtained from a human donor who was the organ donor for an intestinal transplant.

The chain employs TRBV25-1 and TRBJ1-4; D may be TRBD1 (5 bases). Germline V gene lookup returns CDR1 MGHDK and CDR2 SYGVNS. Between the trimmed V and J ends, which lost 1 base and 4 bases, there was a span of 10 bases. The CDR3 length is 15 residues. CDR3 coding DNA: TGTGCCAGCAGTGAATCCACAGGTCATAATGAAAAACTGTTTTTT. Translating gives CASSESTGHNEKLFF.

The chain has TRBV15 and TRBJ2-2, with D unclear. Germline CDR1 LNHNV, CDR2 YYDKDF (reference sequence). This CDR3 region has 15 residues. Trimming stripped 1 base from V and 4 bases from J, with 10 bases between. The CDR3 nucleotides are TGTGCCACCAGCAGAGGACGGGTTGGCACCGGGGAGCTGTTTTTT. This encodes CATSRGRVGTGELFF.

This chain connects TRBV27 to TRBJ2-3; a weak D match, TRBD2 (6 bases). Germline V gives CDR1 MNHEY, CDR2 SMNVEV (reference sequence). This CDR3 has 16 residues. The germline V and J ends were trimmed by 5 bases and 2 bases, with 17 bases remaining between them. CDR3 sequence reads: CASSGTLGLPTDTQYF. The CDR3 DNA reads as TGTGCCAGCAGTGGGACTTTGGGCCTACCCACAGATACGCAGTATTTT.

This clone has only one observation. The chain uses TRBV6-4 and TRBJ1-6; no definite D call. CDR1 MRHNA and CDR2 SNTAGT come from the germline V gene. The CDR3 sequence is 14 residues long. V lost 3 bases and J 10 bases, leaving 13 bases between the germline ends. DNA for the CDR3: TGTGCCAGCAGTGAATTGGGAGCCAGCTCACCCCTCCACTTT. Its protein is CASSELGASSPLHF.

The J gene is TRBJ1-3, the V gene TRBV28; TRBD1 agrees at 7 bases. The V gene's germline CDR1 is MDHEN and CDR2 SYDVKM. The CDR3 sequence is 13 residues long. Trimming cost V 9 bases and J 5 bases; bases outside gene matches: 7. The CDR3 bases are TGTGCCAGTGACGACAGGGCCAGAAACACCATATATTTT. Translated: CASDDRARNTIYF.

V and J are TRBV23-1 and TRBJ2-5; TRBD1 matches at 8 bases. TRBV23-1 is marked as an open reading frame, function uncertain. This CDR3 region has 16 residues. V trimming: 2 bases; J trimming: 4 bases; junction bases outside the gene matches: 9. The CDR3 DNA reads TGCGCCAGCAGTCAACGGGACAGGACTTACTCAGAGACCCAGTACTTC. Its translation: CASSQRDRTYSETQYF.

This chain joins TRBV4-2 and TRBJ2-1; D may be TRBD1 (6 bases). Germline loops: CDR1 LGHNA, CDR2 YNFKEQ. The CDR3 has 16 amino acids. Trimming stripped 4 bases from V and 4 bases from J, with 17 bases between. This chain's CDR3 is CASSRIWGQGYNEQFF. The CDR3 nucleotides read TGTGCCAGCAGCCGAATTTGGGGGCAGGGTTACAATGAGCAGTTCTTC.

This clone has more than one count but fewer than ten. The chain has TRBV14 and TRBJ1-3; D remains ambiguous. The CDR3 has 15 amino acids. Trimming pared 1 base from V and 2 bases from J, leaving 9 bases between. Germline V lookup: CDR1 SGHDN, CDR2 FVKESK. The CDR3, as DNA: TGTGCCAGCAGCCAAGGGTCACAGCCTGGAAACACCATATATTTT. Protein: CASSQGSQPGNTIYF.

The genes are TRBV6-1 and TRBJ1-1, with a tentative D call TRBD1 (5 bases). Per the germline V gene, CDR1 is MNHNS and CDR2 is SASEGT. The V and J ends lost 5 bases and 5 bases respectively, with 18 bases between them. The CDR3 has 15 amino acids. The CDR3 is CASSPTVGAGTEAFF. Written as DNA, the CDR3 is TGTGCCAGCAGTCCTACCGTAGGGGCCGGAACTGAAGCTTTCTTT.

J is TRBJ2-1 and V is TRBV28; 10 bases match TRBD2. The CDR3 is 15 amino acids. CDR1 and CDR2 (germline): MDHEN, SYDVKM. Trimming cost V 4 bases and J 10 bases; bases outside gene matches: 10. The CDR3 DNA reads TGTGCCAGCAGTTCCCCAGCGGGGGGGCGAGGCGAGCAGTTCTTC. Translation: CASSSPAGGRGEQFF.

The V and J genes are TRBV18 and TRBJ2-3, with 7 bases identical to TRBD1. The germline gives CDR1 KGHSH, CDR2 LQKENI. J was trimmed by 4 bases and V by 2 bases; bases with no gene match: 6. This CDR3 has 15 residues. The CDR3 protein is CASSPVGGGSDTQYF. CDR3 coding DNA: TGTGCCAGCTCACCAGTAGGGGGCGGCTCAGATACGCAGTATTTT.

The genes are TRBV4-2 and TRBJ2-3; 10 bases line up with TRBD2. The trim removed 1 base at V and 5 bases at J, leaving 21 bases unmatched. Per germline, CDR1 LGHNA and CDR2 YNFKEQ. The CDR3 runs 21 residues. CDR3 amino acids: CASSQGGLSFSVAGGGDTQYF. As DNA, the CDR3 is TGTGCCAGCAGCCAAGGAGGACTAAGTTTTTCGGTAGCGGGGGGTGGAGATACGCAGTATTTT.

This rearrangement joins TRBV7-9 to TRBJ2-5, with 7 bases aligning to TRBD1. The CDR3 loop spans 15 amino acids. Losses at the gene ends were 3 bases for V and 6 bases for J; bases not matched to a gene: 10. Per the germline V gene, CDR1 is SEHNR and CDR2 is FQNEAQ (reference sequence). The CDR3 DNA reads TGTGCCAGCAGCTTTACAGGGGTGGACGTAAAGACCCAGTACTTC. This gives the protein CASSFTGVDVKTQYF.

The gene calls are TRBV18 and TRBJ2-5; tentative D call: TRBD2 (5 bases). Between the trimmed V and J ends, which lost 1 base and 1 base, there was a span of 13 bases. Germline CDR1 is KGHSH and CDR2 is LQKENI. This CDR3 is 16 amino acids long. In DNA form, the CDR3 reads TGTGCCAGCTCACCACTGTCGGGGAACCCCCAAGAGACCCAGTACTTC. Amino acid sequence: CASSPLSGNPQETQYF.

The chain couples TRBV5-1 to TRBJ1-6; possible D gene TRBD1, 5 bases. CDR3 length: 14 residues. In germline, CDR1 is SGHRS, CDR2 YFSETQ. Trimming removed 0 bases at V and 7 bases at J, with 8 bases between. CDR3 amino acids: CASSLEGSNSPLHF. As DNA, the CDR3 is TGCGCCAGCAGCTTGGAGGGGTCCAATTCACCCCTCCACTTT.

CDR3 sequence reads: CASSYHTGGTEAFF. CDR3 coding DNA: TGTGCCAGCAGTTACCACACAGGGGGCACTGAAGCTTTCTTT. This chain connects TRBV6-6 to TRBJ1-1; 8 nucleotides line up with TRBD1. The CDR3 runs to 14 residues. Trimming cost V 2 bases and J 4 bases; bases outside gene matches: 3. Germline V gene sequence: CDR1 MNHNY, CDR2 SVGAGI (reference sequence).

The chain couples TRBV10-1 to TRBJ1-1, with D unclear. Germline V gene data show CDR1 as WNHNN and CDR2 as SYGVQD (reference sequence). The CDR3 has 12 residues. V gave up 8 bases and J gave up 1 base, with 8 bases separating them. The CDR3 reads CASSRGNTEAFF. The CDR3 DNA reads as TGCGCCAGCTCACGGGGGAACACTGAAGCTTTCTTT.

The chain couples TRBV6-1 to TRBJ2-5, with a weak D call TRBD2 (6 bases). Trimming pared 2 bases from V and 1 base from J, leaving 11 bases between. The V gene's germline CDR1 is MNHNS and CDR2 SASEGT. CDR3 length equals 15 residues. The CDR3 reads CASSEPGTGQETQYF. DNA of the CDR3: TGTGCCAGCAGTGAACCCGGGACTGGCCAAGAGACCCAGTACTTC.

The chain uses TRBV5-1 and TRBJ2-5, with 8 bases fitting TRBD1. After removal of 0 bases from V and 3 bases from J, the junction contained 7 bases not matched to a gene. Germline CDR1 SGHRS, CDR2 YFSETQ. The CDR3 spans 16 residues. CDR3 region: CASSLAGGQVKETQYF. The CDR3 region has the DNA TGCGCCAGCAGCTTGGCCGGGGGACAGGTGAAAGAGACCCAGTACTTC.

The chain is built from TRBV4-1 and TRBJ1-1; possibly TRBD1 for D (5 bases). V lost 0 bases and J 3 bases, leaving 14 bases between the germline ends. The V gene's germline CDR1 is MGHRA and CDR2 YSYEKL. This CDR3 spans 16 amino acids. CDR3 bases: TGCGCCAGCAGCCAAGACCCCTCGGGGACTTACACTGAAGCTTTCTTT. Its translation: CASSQDPSGTYTEAFF.